This TCR beta chain was captured by sequencing in a study of T cell responses to AZD1222 COVID-19 vaccine. The V end lost 5 bases, the J end lost 4 bases, and 7 bases lay between the germline ends. The germline CDR1 and CDR2 sequences are KGHDR and SFDVKD. This CDR3 is 13 amino acids long. A remark on this clone: Other DNA sequences in the same sample also yield this CDR3.

TCRdb's copy holds only in-frame clones and misses some; the assay was immunoSEQ multiplex PCR. The sample holds under 150,000 clones, around 83% seen once. The gene calls are TRBV24-1 and TRBJ2-2, with D perhaps matching TRBD2 (5 bases). The sequencing used peripheral blood, collected on day 0 of MenACWY control vaccination. This TCR came from an adult in good health. The CDR3 protein is CATSGGSTGELFF. CDR3 bases: TGTGCCACCAGTGGCGGGTCCACCGGGGAGCTGTTTTTT.